This is a list of T cell receptor beta chains from one sample in a study of cytotoxic CD8 clonotypes in ibrutinib-treated CLL. Profiling relied on immunoSEQ multiplex PCR, and the TCRdb table lists in-frame clones only, not all of them. The table includes 250,000 to 350,000 clones, approximately 76% detected once. Sequences were derived from PBMCs, sampled at disease progression, from a patient treated with ibrutinib. The receptor source for this set is a human donor with chronic lymphocytic leukemia. The CDR3 runs from the conserved cysteine through the conserved F or W.

TRBV5-1 CASSPTGQGDGYTF
TRBV10-3 CAISETGMVYEQYF
TRBV6-1 CASKGPGYNEQFF
TRBV4-1 CASSPRDRGPTEAFF
TRBV18 CASSPSTARGYGYTF
TRBV9 CASSSPYGEKLFF
TRBV6-5 CASSYGSGESLNEQFF
TRBV4-1 CASSQDTPERYEQYF
TRBV29-1 CSVESSGSYNEQFF
TRBV4-1 CASSQVRGGQGYGYTF
TRBV9 CASSVGLAEYNEQFF
TRBV7-2 CASSLTTGKINTIYF
TRBV5-1 CASSFPGLAGEGSYNEQFF
TRBV6-1 CASSEAPQPQHF
TRBV5-1 CASKIAGASYEQYF
TRBV28 CASSFGTTSGNTIYF
TRBV6-1 CASTKGGRNQPQHF
TRBV18 CASSLLTGNEKLFF
TRBV5-1 CASSSRGPSYEQYF
TRBV28 CASSTAQLAGVYNEQFF